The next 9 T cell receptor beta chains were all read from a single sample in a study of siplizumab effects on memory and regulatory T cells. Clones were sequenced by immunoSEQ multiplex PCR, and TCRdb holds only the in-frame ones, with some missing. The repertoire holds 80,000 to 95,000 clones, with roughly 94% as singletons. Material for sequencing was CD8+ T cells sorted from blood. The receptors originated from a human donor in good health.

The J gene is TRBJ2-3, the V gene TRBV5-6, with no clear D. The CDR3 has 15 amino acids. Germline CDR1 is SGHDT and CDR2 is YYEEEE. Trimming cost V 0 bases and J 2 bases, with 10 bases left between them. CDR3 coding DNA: TGTGCCAGCAGCTTGGTAGGTAGCCCCACAGATACGCAGTATTTT. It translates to CASSLVGSPTDTQYF.

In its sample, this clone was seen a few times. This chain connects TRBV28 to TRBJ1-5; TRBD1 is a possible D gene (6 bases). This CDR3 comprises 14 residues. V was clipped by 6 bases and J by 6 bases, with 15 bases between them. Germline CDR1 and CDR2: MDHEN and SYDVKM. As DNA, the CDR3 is TGTGCCAGCAGACAAATACAGGGCTCTCAGCCCCAGCATTTT. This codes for CASRQIQGSQPQHF.

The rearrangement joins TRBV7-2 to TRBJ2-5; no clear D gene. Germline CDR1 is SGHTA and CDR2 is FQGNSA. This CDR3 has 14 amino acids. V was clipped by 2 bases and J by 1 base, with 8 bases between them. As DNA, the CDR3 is TGTGCCAGCAGCTTAAAGATGGGCCAAGAGACCCAGTACTTC. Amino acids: CASSLKMGQETQYF. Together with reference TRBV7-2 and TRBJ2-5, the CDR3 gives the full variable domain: GAGVSQSPSNKVTEKGKDVELRCDPISGHTALYWYRQSLGQGLEFLIYFQGNSAPDKSGLPSDRFSAERTGGSVSTLTIQRTQQEDSAVYLCASSLKMGQETQYFGPGTRLLVL.

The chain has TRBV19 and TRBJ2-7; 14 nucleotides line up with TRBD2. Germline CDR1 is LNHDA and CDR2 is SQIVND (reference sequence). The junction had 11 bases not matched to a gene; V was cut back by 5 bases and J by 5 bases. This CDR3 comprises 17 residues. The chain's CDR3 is CASSPDRLAGGIDEQYF. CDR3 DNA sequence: TGTGCCAGTAGTCCTGACAGACTAGCGGGAGGGATCGACGAGCAGTACTTC. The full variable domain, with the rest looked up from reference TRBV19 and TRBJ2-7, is DGGITQSPKYLFRKEGQNVTLSCEQNLNHDAMYWYRQDPGQGLRLIYYSQIVNDFQKGDIAEGYSVSREKKESFPLTVTSAQKNPTAFYLCASSPDRLAGGIDEQYFGPGTRLTVT.

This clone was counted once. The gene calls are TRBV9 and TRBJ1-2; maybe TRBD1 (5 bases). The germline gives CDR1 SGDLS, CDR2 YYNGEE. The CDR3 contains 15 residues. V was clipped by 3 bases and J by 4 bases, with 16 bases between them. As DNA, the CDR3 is TGTGCCAGCAGCGCGCAAGGTGGGGGTGGCTATGGCTACACCTTC. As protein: CASSAQGGGGYGYTF.

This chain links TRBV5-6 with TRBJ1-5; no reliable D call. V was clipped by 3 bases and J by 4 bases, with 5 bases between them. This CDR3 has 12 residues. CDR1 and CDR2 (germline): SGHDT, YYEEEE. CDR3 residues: CASSSKNQPQHF. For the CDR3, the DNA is TGTGCCAGCAGCTCGAAGAATCAGCCCCAGCATTTT.

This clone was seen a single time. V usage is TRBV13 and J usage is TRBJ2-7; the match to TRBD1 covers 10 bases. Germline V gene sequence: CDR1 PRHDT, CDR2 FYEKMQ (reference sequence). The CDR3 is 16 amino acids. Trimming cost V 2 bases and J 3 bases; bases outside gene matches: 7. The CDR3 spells CASSLLPGQGIYEQYF. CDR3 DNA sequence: TGTGCCAGCAGCTTATTACCGGGACAGGGGATCTACGAGCAGTACTTC. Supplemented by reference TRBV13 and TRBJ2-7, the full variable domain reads AAGVIQSPRHLIKEKRETATLKCYPIPRHDTVYWYQQGPGQDPQFLISFYEKMQSDKGSIPDRFSAQQFSDYHSELNMSSLELGDSALYFCASSLLPGQGIYEQYFGPGTRLTVT.

CDR3 DNA: TGTGCCAGCAGCGGGATCATAGACAATGAGCAGTTCTTC. Residues: CASSGIIDNEQFF. The chain joins TRBV6-5 to TRBJ2-1; weak D call: TRBD2 (5 bases). Germline CDR1 reads MNHEY; CDR2 reads SVGAGI. The length of the CDR3 is 13 residues. Trimming pared 6 bases from V and 5 bases from J, leaving 11 bases between.

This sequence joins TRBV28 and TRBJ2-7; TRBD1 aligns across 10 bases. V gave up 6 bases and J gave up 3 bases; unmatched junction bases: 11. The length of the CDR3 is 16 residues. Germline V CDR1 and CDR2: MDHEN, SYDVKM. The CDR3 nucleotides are TGTGCCAGCAGGCCAACGGGACAGGGGTCGAACTACGAGCAGTACTTC. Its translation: CASRPTGQGSNYEQYF.